This is a list of T cell receptor beta chains from one sample in a study of cytomegalovirus exposure and HLA in healthy donors. Using immunoSEQ multiplex PCR, the repertoire was profiled, and TCRdb retains in-frame clones only, with some absent. The repertoire holds roughly 70,000 clones, with around 69% as singletons. The sequenced sample was PBMCs. All receptors come from a human donor in good health. Both conserved end residues are part of each CDR3. D genes are given only for firm matches. A row's size may be missing; if present it is once, few, many or a size class.

TRBV7-2	-	-	TRBJ1-5	CASSPLFDQPQHF	TGTGCCAGCAGCCCCCTTTTCGATCAGCCCCAGCATTTT
TRBV5-6	-	-	TRBJ2-7	CASSSRVTRSEQYF	TGTGCCAGCAGCTCCAGGGTTACTCGGAGCGAGCAGTACTTC
TRBV5-1	-	TRBD1	TRBJ2-2	CASSPTGTGRSGELFF	TGCGCCAGCAGCCCAACCGGGACAGGGCGATCCGGGGAGCTGTTTTTT
TRBV12-2	-	-	TRBJ2-7	CASRLALAGQGDWGQYF	TGTGCAAGTCGCTTAGCGCTAGCGGGACAGGGGGATTGGGGGCAGTACTTC
TRBV11-2	-	-	TRBJ2-1	CASSLVGRAFGREQFF	TGTGCCAGCAGCTTAGTAGGCAGGGCCTTCGGAAGGGAGCAGTTCTTC
TRBV5-1	-	TRBD1	TRBJ1-1	CASSLGQGGTEAFF	TGCGCCAGCAGCTTGGGACAGGGTGGGACTGAAGCTTTCTTT
TRBV4-1	-	-	TRBJ1-3	CASSQGTGREAIYF	TGCGCCAGCAGCCAAGGAACGGGTCGCGAGGCCATATATTTT
TRBV10-1	-	TRBD1	TRBJ2-3	CASSESTGGADTQYF	TGCGCCAGCAGTGAGTCGACAGGGGGAGCAGATACGCAGTATTTT
TRBV13	once	TRBD1	TRBJ1-1	CASSSSGQGDTEAFF	TGTGCCAGCAGCTCCTCGGGACAGGGAGACACTGAAGCTTTCTTT
TRBV29-1	-	-	TRBJ2-7	CSVQFSYEQYF	TGCAGCGTTCAGTTTTCCTACGAGCAGTACTTC
TRBV5-4	-	TRBD2	TRBJ2-7	CASSNSGTSGPSYEQYF	TGTGCCAGCAGCAATTCCGGGACTAGCGGGCCATCCTACGAGCAGTACTTC
TRBV25-1	-	-	TRBJ2-3	CASSIPGATTDTQYF	TGTGCCAGCAGTATTCCAGGGGCTACCACAGATACGCAGTATTTT
TRBV5-1	-	-	TRBJ2-7	CASSLPLGQIPYEQYF	TGCGCCAGCAGCTTGCCGCTTGGACAAATCCCCTACGAGCAGTACTTC
TRBV7-9	-	-	TRBJ1-5	CASSSPALNEGGNQPQHF	TGTGCCAGCAGCTCTCCCGCCTTAAACGAAGGAGGCAATCAGCCCCAGCATTTT
TRBV6-1	few	-	TRBJ1-1	CASSEAAGAAEAFF	TGTGCCAGCAGTGAAGCGGCAGGGGCGGCTGAAGCTTTCTTT
TRBV4-1	-	-	TRBJ1-2	CASSQDSGSGYTF	TGCGCCAGCAGCCAAGATTCAGGATCAGGCTACACCTTC
TRBV19	-	-	TRBJ1-2	CASSISQDSNYGYTF	TGTGCCAGTAGTATTTCACAGGATTCTAACTATGGCTACACCTTC
TRBV27	-	TRBD2	TRBJ2-7	CASSLGSSGSPGEQYF	TGTGCCAGCAGTTTAGGGAGTAGCGGGTCCCCTGGGGAGCAGTACTTC
TRBV7-9	-	-	TRBJ1-1	CASSPYPVSRTEAFF	TGTGCCAGCAGCCCATACCCGGTCTCCCGCACTGAAGCTTTCTTT
TRBV6-6	-	TRBD1	TRBJ1-1	CASRRGTGGPKAFF	TGTGCCAGCAGGAGAGGGACAGGGGGCCCTAAAGCTTTCTTT
TRBV5-1	few	-	TRBJ2-3	CASSPQGGVTDTQYF	TGCGCCAGCAGCCCCCAGGGCGGGGTCACAGATACGCAGTATTTT
TRBV9	-	TRBD1	TRBJ2-3	CASGQGDTDTQYF	TGTGCCAGCGGACAGGGGGACACAGATACGCAGTATTTT
TRBV18	-	-	TRBJ1-1	CASSPNTMNTEAFF	TGTGCCAGCTCACCAAACACGATGAACACTGAAGCTTTCTTT
TRBV28	-	-	TRBJ1-2	CASSPTGRWYGYTF	TGTGCCAGCAGCCCCACAGGGCGCTGGTATGGCTACACCTTC
TRBV30	-	-	TRBJ1-1	CAWSRNPGTEAFF	TGTGCCTGGAGTCGAAATCCCGGGACTGAAGCTTTCTTT
TRBV6-1	few	TRBD1	TRBJ1-2	CASSLNSGTGYGYTF	TGTGCCAGCAGCCTCAATTCCGGGACAGGGTACGGCTACACCTTC
TRBV13	-	-	TRBJ2-7	CASSPPAGSHSYEQYF	TGTGCCAGCAGCCCCCCAGCGGGTTCCCACTCCTACGAGCAGTACTTC
TRBV6-6	once	TRBD1	TRBJ1-1	CASRVTGVGTEAFF	TGTGCCAGCAGAGTTACAGGGGTTGGCACTGAAGCTTTCTTT
TRBV4-1	-	TRBD1	TRBJ1-5	CASSPSDRGLNQPQHF	TGCGCCAGCAGCCCCTCGGACAGGGGTCTCAATCAGCCCCAGCATTTT
TRBV6-5	few	-	TRBJ2-2	CASSYSIRTNTGELFF	TGTGCCAGCAGTTACTCGATCAGGACTAACACCGGGGAGCTGTTTTTT
TRBV19	-	TRBD1	TRBJ2-3	CSYSGTASTDTQYF	TGTTCCTATTCTGGGACAGCTAGCACAGATACGCAGTATTTT
TRBV6-1	-	TRBD1	TRBJ2-1	CASSELDRGAYNEQFF	TGTGCCAGCAGTGAACTAGACAGGGGGGCCTACAATGAGCAGTTCTTC
TRBV6-4	-	-	TRBJ2-1	CASSEDSSYNEQFF	TGTGCCAGCAGTGAGGACAGCTCCTACAATGAGCAGTTCTTC
TRBV10-3	-	-	TRBJ1-2	CAIRPGAGSYGYTF	TGTGCCATCAGACCCGGGGCGGGGAGCTATGGCTACACCTTC
TRBV27	-	-	TRBJ1-5	CASSLSLGGGQPQHF	TGTGCCAGCAGTTTATCGTTGGGGGGAGGACAGCCCCAGCATTTT
TRBV27	-	-	TRBJ1-1	CASIGAERTEAFF	TGTGCCAGCATTGGGGCGGAGAGGACTGAAGCTTTCTTT
TRBV18	-	TRBD1	TRBJ1-1	CASSYQTGETEAFF	TGTGCCAGCTCCTATCAGACAGGGGAAACTGAAGCTTTCTTT
TRBV14	-	TRBD1	TRBJ1-1	CASSLRTGNTEAFF	TGTGCCAGCAGCCTACGGACAGGGAACACTGAAGCTTTCTTT
TRBV9	-	TRBD2	TRBJ2-7	CASSPSGREGSYEQYF	TGTGCCAGCAGCCCCTCGGGAAGGGAGGGGTCCTACGAGCAGTACTTC
TRBV11-2	once	TRBD1	TRBJ1-1	CASSLGQGNTEAFF	TGTGCCAGCAGCTTAGGACAGGGGAACACTGAAGCTTTCTTT
TRBV6-5	-	-	TRBJ2-1	CASRPYKTSFDEQFF	TGTGCCAGCAGGCCTTACAAGACTAGTTTCGATGAGCAGTTCTTC
TRBV27	-	TRBD2	TRBJ2-7	CASTSRGTSGRAGEQYF	TGTGCCAGCACCTCCAGAGGGACTAGCGGGAGGGCCGGGGAGCAGTACTTC
TRBV6-4	-	-	TRBJ1-5	CASSDFPQQGGDQPQHF	TGTGCCAGCAGTGACTTTCCCCAACAGGGTGGGGATCAGCCCCAGCATTTT
TRBV29-1	-	-	TRBJ2-7	CSVTLPGAYYEQYF	TGCAGCGTGACCCTACCGGGAGCTTATTACGAGCAGTACTTC